The rows below give T cell receptor beta chains drawn from one sample of a study of regulatory T cells in long-lasting Graves disease. TCRdb fed the multiplex PCR reads into MiXCR, producing one record per CDR3 protein. The table lists under 300,000 distinct CDR3 sequences, approximately 20% of them singletons. The same sample was also studied in work on T cells in Graves' hyperthyroidism and ophthalmopathy.

The input for sequencing was peripheral blood mononuclear cells (PBMCs), taken at new diagnosis, from a patient treated with antithyroid drugs. The origin of the receptors is a woman aged 25 to 39 with Graves disease. The CDR3 runs from the conserved cysteine through the conserved F or W. Fields, in order: clone size, D gene, J gene, V gene, CDR3 protein, CDR3 DNA. D genes are given only for firm matches. The listing skips clone size in some rows; elsewhere it reads once, few, many or a size class.

many | TRBD1 | TRBJ1-2 | TRBV7-9 | CASSFSLDRPGYGYTF | TGTGCCAGCAGCTTTTCCCTGGACAGGCCCGGCTATGGCTACACCTTC
many | TRBD1 | TRBJ1-1 | TRBV6-1 | CASSLGTGPPNTEAFF | TGTGCCAGCAGTCTCGGGACAGGGCCTCCGAACACTGAAGCTTTCTTT
many | . | TRBJ1-5 | TRBV12-3/TRBV12-4 | CASGDSNQPQHF | TGTGCCAGCGGGGATAGCAATCAGCCCCAGCATTTT
. | TRBD1 | TRBJ1-1 | TRBV5-5 | CASSPRDRSNTEAFF | TGTGCCAGCAGCCCAAGGGACAGGTCGAACACTGAAGCTTTCTTT
many | . | TRBJ1-1 | TRBV7-9 | CASSTPNRGRRTEAFF | TGTGCCAGCAGCACCCCTAACCGGGGGCGGAGGACTGAAGCTTTCTTT
few | . | TRBJ2-3 | TRBV6-5 | CASSYPGTDTQYF | TGTGCCAGCAGTTACCCGGGCACAGATACGCAGTATTTT
many | TRBD2 | TRBJ2-3 | TRBV27 | CASSLPPLAGQDTQYF | TGTGCCAGCAGTTTACCCCCCCTAGCGGGGCAAGATACGCAGTATTTT
few | . | TRBJ2-7 | TRBV10-3 | CAISDRGGEQYF | TGTGCCATCAGTGACAGGGGAGGCGAGCAGTACTTC
many | . | TRBJ2-7 | TRBV6-1 | CASSHAQGMGEQYF | TGTGCCAGCAGTCATGCCCAGGGGATGGGCGAGCAGTACTTC
many | TRBD1 | TRBJ1-5 | TRBV2 | CASMVTGVQPQHF | TGTGCCAGCATGGTGACAGGGGTTCAGCCCCAGCATTTT
many | . | TRBJ2-7 | TRBV20-1 | CSARDVAAYEQYF | TGCAGTGCTAGAGATGTCGCAGCCTACGAGCAGTACTTC
. | TRBD1 | TRBJ1-1 | TRBV3-1 | CASSPPTGVAFF | TGTGCCAGCAGCCCCCCAACAGGGGTAGCTTTCTTT
. | TRBD2 | TRBJ2-1 | TRBV7-9 | CASSELSGGAYEQFF | TGTGCCAGCAGTGAATTAAGCGGGGGGGCCTATGAGCAGTTCTTC
few | . | TRBJ2-5 | TRBV11-2 | CASRPGGGETQYF | TGTGCCAGCCGGCCGGGGGGCGGGGAGACCCAGTACTTC
many | . | TRBJ2-5 | TRBV3-1 | CASSPRARGSLQETQYF | TGTGCCAGCAGCCCCAGGGCAAGGGGGTCACTCCAAGAGACCCAGTACTTC
few | . | TRBJ2-2 | TRBV7-2 | CASSFLTRQNTGELFF | TGTGCCAGCAGCTTCCTGACTAGACAGAACACCGGGGAGCTGTTTTTT
many | . | TRBJ2-3 | TRBV10-3 | CAISDSFGITDTQYF | TGTGCCATCAGTGATTCCTTCGGGATTACAGATACGCAGTATTTT
many | TRBD2 | TRBJ2-2 | TRBV5-1 | CASSLGASGNTGELFF | TGCGCCAGCAGCCTCGGGGCTAGCGGGAACACCGGGGAGCTGTTTTTT
many | . | TRBJ2-5 | TRBV20-1 | CSARAGAGAETQYF | TGCAGTGCTAGAGCGGGGGCCGGGGCCGAGACCCAGTACTTC
. | . | TRBJ1-5 | TRBV18 | CASSPQGVREPQHF | TGTGCCAGCTCACCACAGGGGGTGAGGGAGCCCCAGCATTTT
few | . | TRBJ2-6 | TRBV20-1 | CSASRPSGANVLTF | TGCAGTGCTAGCCGTCCCTCTGGGGCCAACGTCCTGACTTTC
. | TRBD2 | TRBJ2-7 | TRBV20-1 | CSAAQRGVAYEQYF | TGCAGTGCCGCGCAGCGGGGGGTCGCCTACGAGCAGTACTTC
many | . | TRBJ1-1 | TRBV11-3 | CASSPGGGDEAFF | TGTGCCAGCAGCCCTGGAGGGGGTGATGAAGCTTTCTTT
. | TRBD1 | TRBJ1-5 | TRBV19 | CASSDRGSYQPQHF | TGTGCCAGTAGTGACAGGGGCTCCTATCAGCCCCAGCATTTT
. | . | TRBJ2-3 | TRBV15 | CATSRDKGGTDTQYF | TGTGCCACCAGCAGAGATAAAGGGGGGACAGATACGCAGTATTTT
. | TRBD2 | TRBJ2-1 | TRBV4-2 | CASSPESVRGGSRSYNEQFF | TGTGCCAGCAGCCCTGAATCTGTCCGGGGGGGTTCGCGGTCCTACAATGAGCAGTTCTTC
few | . | TRBJ1-5 | TRBV12-3/TRBV12-4 | CASSLMKNQPQHF | TGTGCCAGCAGTTTGATGAAAAATCAGCCCCAGCATTTT
many | TRBD1 | TRBJ2-1 | TRBV20-1 | CSARDPAGGGDEQFF | TGCAGTGCTAGAGATCCGGCAGGGGGCGGGGATGAGCAGTTCTTC
many | TRBD1 | TRBJ1-1 | TRBV7-2 | CASSLERGRRFTEAFF | TGTGCCAGCAGCTTAGAAAGGGGGCGCCGGTTCACTGAAGCTTTCTTT
many | TRBD1 | TRBJ2-7 | TRBV27 | CASSLSWDSVFYEQYF | TGTGCCAGCAGTTTATCGTGGGACAGTGTGTTTTACGAGCAGTACTTC
many | TRBD2 | TRBJ2-5 | TRBV20-1 | CSARDPAREGETQYF | TGCAGTGCTAGAGATCCGGCCAGGGAGGGAGAGACCCAGTACTTC
many | . | TRBJ2-1 | TRBV2 | CASRGLWSNEQFF | TGTGCCAGCAGAGGACTATGGAGTAATGAGCAGTTCTTC
many | . | TRBJ2-1 | TRBV12-3/TRBV12-4 | CASSRTWDEQFF | TGTGCCAGCAGTCGGACCTGGGATGAGCAGTTCTTC
. | . | TRBJ2-5 | TRBV11-3 | CASSSYGQETQYF | TGTGCCAGCAGCTCCTATGGCCAAGAGACCCAGTACTTC
many | TRBD1 | TRBJ2-2 | TRBV2 | CASSAPGTGGYGELFF | TGTGCCAGCAGTGCACCCGGGACAGGGGGATACGGGGAGCTGTTTTTT
few | . | TRBJ2-1 | TRBV9 | CASSVGRVAYNEQFF | TGTGCCAGCAGCGTAGGTAGGGTGGCCTACAATGAGCAGTTCTTC
many | TRBD1 | TRBJ1-2 | TRBV9 | CASARGDRRGHGYTF | TGTGCCAGCGCAAGGGGGGACAGAAGGGGCCACGGCTACACCTTC
many | TRBD2 | TRBJ2-3 | TRBV7-8 | CASRPLAGGRDTQYF | TGTGCCAGCAGACCCCTAGCGGGGGGACGCGATACGCAGTATTTT
many | TRBD1 | TRBJ2-2 | TRBV3-1 | CASSQRTGPTGELFF | TGTGCCAGCAGCCAAAGGACAGGGCCCACCGGGGAGCTGTTTTTT
. | . | TRBJ2-7 | TRBV18 | CASSPQRDSYEQYF | TGTGCCAGCTCACCACAAAGGGATTCCTACGAGCAGTACTTC
many | TRBD1 | TRBJ2-5 | TRBV29-1 | CSVVDREGETQYF | TGCAGCGTTGTGGACAGGGAAGGAGAGACCCAGTACTTC
many | . | TRBJ1-6 | TRBV12-3/TRBV12-4 | CASRPGPPSSYNSPLHF | TGTGCCAGCAGGCCGGGACCACCCAGCTCCTATAATTCACCCCTCCACTTT
. | . | TRBJ2-2 | TRBV20-1 | CSAWEDTGELFF | TGCAGTGCTTGGGAGGACACCGGGGAGCTGTTTTTT
. | TRBD1 | TRBJ2-3 | TRBV4-1 | CASSHFLDRELTDTQYF | TGCGCCAGCAGCCATTTCTTGGACAGGGAATTAACAGATACGCAGTATTTT